A selection of T cell receptor beta chains follows, all from one sample in a study of long-term antiretroviral therapy in people with HIV. Clones were sequenced by immunoSEQ multiplex PCR, and TCRdb holds only the in-frame ones, with some missing. The data contain tens of thousands of clones, roughly 87% of them singletons. The starting material was unsorted PBMCs, obtained 0.2 years before starting antiretroviral therapy. Receptors were obtained from a man between 18 and 35 years old with HIV. Both conserved end residues are part of each CDR3. D genes are given only for firm matches. Only some rows state a clone size, as once, few, many or a class for expanded clones.

clone_size d_call j_call v_call cdr3_nt cdr3_aa
. . TRBJ2-7 TRBV4-3 TGCGCCAGCAGCCAAGATCGGGAACTCTACGAGCAGTACTTC CASSQDRELYEQYF
. . TRBJ1-2 TRBV15 TGTGCCACCAGCAGCGCAGCGGCAACAGTGAGCTATGGCTACACCTTC CATSSAAATVSYGYTF
. . TRBJ1-2 TRBV19 TGTGCCAGTAGTACCGGAGAAGGTACTAAGGGCTACACCTTC CASSTGEGTKGYTF
once . TRBJ2-1 TRBV6-5 TGTGCCAGCAGGCCGGGGGTGGCAGTGTACAATGAGCAGTTCTTC CASRPGVAVYNEQFF
. . TRBJ1-1 TRBV7-2 TGTGCCAGCAGCGGGGGGCGAAGCTGGGACTTT CASSGGRSWDF
. TRBD2 TRBJ2-1 TRBV7-9 TGTGCCAGCAGCGAAAAAGCTCTAGCGGGAGCTTACAATGAGCAGTTCTTC CASSEKALAGAYNEQFF
. TRBD2 TRBJ2-5 TRBV5-6 TGTGCCAGCAGCGGGACTAGCGGGGATTGGGAGGAGACCCAGTACTTC CASSGTSGDWEETQYF
. . TRBJ2-7 TRBV7-9 TGTGCCAGCAGCTCGGCGCAGGGGTTGTACGAGCAGTACTTC CASSSAQGLYEQYF
. . TRBJ1-2 TRBV4-3 TGCGCCAGCACAGACCGAGTTAACTATGGCGGCTACACCTTC CASTDRVNYGGYTF
few . TRBJ2-7 TRBV7-6 TGTGCCAGCAGCTTCAGAGCGTCCTACGAGCAGTACTTC CASSFRASYEQYF
. TRBD2 TRBJ2-7 TRBV7-8 TGTGCCAGCAGCGCGCCGGGACTAGCCACCTACGAGCAGTACTTC CASSAPGLATYEQYF
. . TRBJ2-3 TRBV5-1 TGCGCCAGCAGCTTGGATCCAGTGACTGATGCGCAGTATTTT CASSLDPVTDAQYF
. TRBD1 TRBJ2-7 TRBV4-3 TGCGCCAGCAGCCAAGGTCGATCAGGGGGCAACTACGAGCAGTACTTC CASSQGRSGGNYEQYF
. TRBD2 TRBJ2-7 TRBV4-1 TGCGCCAGCAGCCAAGGGGCGGTGGCGGGAGTGTTCGAGCAGTACTTC CASSQGAVAGVFEQYF
few . TRBJ2-5 TRBV4-3 TGCGCCAGCAGCCGACTGGAGGGTGGCCAAGAGACCCAGTACTTC CASSRLEGGQETQYF
once . TRBJ2-7 TRBV6-1 TGTGCCAGCAGCCCGAGGGGGAACAGTATTTACGAGCAGTACTTC CASSPRGNSIYEQYF
. . TRBJ1-1 TRBV2 TGTGCCAGCAGTCCGAGGCAAACTGAAGCTTTCTTT CASSPRQTEAFF
. . TRBJ1-3 TRBV4-3 TGCGCCAGCTCAACCGGGACATCGAGCAACACCATATATTTT CASSTGTSSNTIYF
. TRBD1 TRBJ1-4 TRBV7-3 TGTGCCAGCAGCCTCGGGACAGGGGAAAAACTGTTTTTT CASSLGTGEKLFF
. . TRBJ2-7 TRBV9 TGTGCCAGCAGCGTAGGCCCGGTGGGAAAGTCCTACGAGCAGTACTTC CASSVGPVGKSYEQYF
. . TRBJ1-1 TRBV4-2 TGTGCCAGCAGCCAGGGGCCTGAAGCTTTCTTT CASSQGPEAFF
. . TRBJ1-1 TRBV7-2 TGTGCCAGCAGCTTAGGGATCCTGACCGACACTGAAGCTTTCTTT CASSLGILTDTEAFF
. . TRBJ2-7 TRBV4-3 TGCGCCAGCAGCCCATATCGCAGCCCGTCTGCGGAGCAGTACTTC CASSPYRSPSAEQYF
. . TRBJ2-7 TRBV27 TGTGCCAGCAGTTTATTGGGGGGGGCTGGGAACGAGCAGTACTTC CASSLLGGAGNEQYF
. . TRBJ1-1 TRBV5-4 TGTGCCAGCAGCTCTGCAGACACTGAAGCTTTCTTT CASSSADTEAFF
. TRBD1 TRBJ1-2 TRBV13 TGTGCCAGCAGCTTAGGGGGACAGAGCTATGGCTACACCTTC CASSLGGQSYGYTF
. . TRBJ2-1 TRBV6-5 TGTGCCAGCAGTTACTCGACTGGTGAGCAGTTCTTC CASSYSTGEQFF
. . TRBJ1-1 TRBV30 TGTGCCTGGAGTGTACGCGGGCGTGGGGAAGCTTTCTTT CAWSVRGRGEAFF
. . TRBJ1-2 TRBV9 TGTGCCAGCTGGGGGATCAGGGGATCATACACCTTC CASWGIRGSYTF
. . TRBJ2-7 TRBV5-4 TGTGCCAGCAGCTTGGGACTAGTCCCCCACGAGCAGTACTTC CASSLGLVPHEQYF
. . TRBJ2-3 TRBV4-2 TGTGCCAGCAGCCAAGATATGACGGATACGCAGTATTTT CASSQDMTDTQYF
. TRBD2 TRBJ2-7 TRBV30 TGTGCCTGGAGTGTATTAGCGGGGGTTACCTCCGAGCAGTACTTC CAWSVLAGVTSEQYF
. TRBD1 TRBJ2-7 TRBV5-1 TGCGCCAGCAACGAACAGGGGTCCGACGAGCAGTACTTC CASNEQGSDEQYF
. . TRBJ2-1 TRBV6-5 TGTGCCACCCTAGGGGGGACTTCGAATGAGCAGTTCTTC CATLGGTSNEQFF
few . TRBJ1-2 TRBV7-6 TGTGCCAGCAGCTTAGGCGGGGAGGGCTACACCTTC CASSLGGEGYTF
. . TRBJ1-2 TRBV7-9 TGTGCCAGCAGCTACCCCGACTCAGGCCTCTATGGCTACACCTTC CASSYPDSGLYGYTF
. . TRBJ1-2 TRBV29-1 TGCAGCGTTGTTGGCAGTGTCTATGGCTACACCTTC CSVVGSVYGYTF
. . TRBJ2-1 TRBV6-6 TGTGCCAGCACCCACGGGGGTAACCATGAGCAGTTCTTC CASTHGGNHEQFF
. TRBD2 TRBJ2-1 TRBV11-3 TGTGCCAGCAGCACATCCCAACTAGCGGGAGTTAGGGAGCAGTTCTTC CASSTSQLAGVREQFF
. . TRBJ1-2 TRBV7-9 TGTGCCAGCAGCCGTCCGGGACCTAGCTATGGCTACACCTTC CASSRPGPSYGYTF
. . TRBJ2-6 TRBV7-9 TGTGCCAGCAGCTCGGGGTTGGGGGGCTCTGGGGCCAACGTCCTGACTTTC CASSSGLGGSGANVLTF
. TRBD2 TRBJ2-1 TRBV4-1 TGCGCCAGCAGCCAAGAAGTAGCGGGGGGGTCCGGGTACAATGAGCAGTTCTTC CASSQEVAGGSGYNEQFF
. . TRBJ2-2 TRBV5-6 TGTGCCAGCAGCGGAGGATTCGGGACTGCAAGTAACACCGGGGAGCTGTTTTTT CASSGGFGTASNTGELFF